This T cell receptor beta chain was identified during a study of CD8+CD57+ T cells in acquired aplastic anemia. Study summary: Recorded DNA amounts for sorted CD4+ and CD8+ cells had an average of about 3 ug.

Investigators profiled TCR beta VDJ and CDR3 from genomic DNA template. Using its own MiXCR run on the reads, TCRdb lists one record per CDR3 protein. The data hold 170,000 or so distinct CDR3 sequences, with roughly 60% observed a single time. All sequencing subjects had displayed CD8+CD57+ cell expansion on flow cytometry. All participating patients were living with severe acquired aplastic anemia. The CDR3 loop spans 15 amino acids. Trimming took 5 bases from V and 5 from J; bases not matched to a gene: 10. Germline V CDR1 and CDR2: SGHTA, FQGNSA. To note about this clonotype: Antigen unknown.

Broader study findings: Between patients and controls, about 30 CD8+ CDR3 sequences were found in common. With respect to CD8+ Simpson's diversity, patients and controls did not differ significantly.

This rearrangement joins TRBV7-2 to TRBJ2-5; 8 bases line up with TRBD1. The sequenced sample was sorted CD4+, CD8+, or CD8+CD57+ T cells (not recorded which) from PBMCs. This TCR derives from a human donor with aplastic anemia. In DNA, the CDR3 is TGTGCCAGCAGCCAGCTTACCAGGGGGCAGGAGACCCAGTACTTC. Translating gives CASSQLTRGQETQYF.